This TCR beta chain was sequenced for a study of identical twins. The study, taken as a whole, reports: Insertions ran lower in abundant cord blood beta clonotypes, though not in memory repertoires.

Each CDR3 protein gets one entry after TCRdb re-called the 5' RACE reads with MiXCR. Among some 1,600,000 distinct CDR3 sequences listed, 25% to 35% were seen once. The germline V gene has CDR1 SGHDN and CDR2 FVKESK. This CDR3 contains 16 residues. Trimming took 1 base from V and 2 from J, leaving 12 bases between them. In regard to this clonotype: What it recognizes is unknown.

The TCR comes from a newborn girl in good health. The rearrangement uses TRBV14 and TRBJ2-1; D uncertain. Sequencing was performed on cord blood. CDR3 region: CASSQVWSNAYNEQFF. The CDR3 nucleotides read TGTGCCAGCAGCCAAGTCTGGAGCAATGCCTACAATGAGCAGTTCTTC.